This is a list of T cell receptor beta chains from one sample in a study of OX40 agonist ivuxolimab in advanced cancers. Libraries were prepared by immunoSEQ multiplex PCR; TCRdb keeps only in-frame clonotypes and omits some of them. The repertoire includes some 74,000 clones, about 85% of them detected once, and roughly 1% sits in the top ten. Sequencing used CD4+ or CD8+ T cells sorted from blood, obtained in a trial of the OX40 agonist ivuxolimab. The receptors shown here come from an adult with an advanced solid tumor such as melanoma, head and neck, liver or kidney cancer. CDR3s include the opening cysteine and the closing phenylalanine or tryptophan. D genes are given only for firm matches. Expanded clones get a size class; other rows say once, few or many, or leave the size out.

j_gene | len | d_gene | abundance | v_gene | CDR3aa | CDR3nt
TRBJ2-4 | 14 | - | - | TRBV21-1 | CASIKRGGKNIQYF | TGTGCCAGCATTAAGCGGGGTGGCAAAAACATTCAGTACTTC
TRBJ2-3 | 15 | TRBD1 | - | TRBV5-4 | CASSYGQGLKDTQYF | TGTGCCAGCAGCTACGGACAGGGTCTGAAGGATACGCAGTATTTT
TRBJ2-7 | 12 | - | - | TRBV29-1 | CSVRPSSHEQYF | TGCAGCGTTCGGCCATCCTCCCACGAGCAGTACTTC
TRBJ2-5 | 16 | TRBD2 | - | TRBV11-3 | CASSPTSGGFQETQYF | TGTGCCAGCAGCCCGACTAGCGGGGGGTTCCAAGAGACCCAGTACTTC
TRBJ1-2 | 13 | - | - | TRBV4-1 | CASSQEGLGGYTF | TGCGCCAGCAGCCAAGAAGGGTTGGGTGGCTACACCTTC
TRBJ2-7 | 13 | - | - | TRBV5-4 | CASSPPRSYEQYF | TGTGCCAGCAGCCCTCCGCGGTCCTACGAGCAGTACTTC
TRBJ2-3 | 15 | TRBD2 | - | TRBV11-2 | CASSPGASGSFTQYF | TGTGCCAGCAGCCCCGGAGCTAGCGGGAGCTTTACGCAGTATTTT
TRBJ2-3 | 16 | - | - | TRBV9 | CASSVAGHNPPDTQYF | TGTGCCAGCAGCGTAGCGGGACACAACCCTCCAGATACGCAGTATTTT
TRBJ2-7 | 14 | TRBD2 | - | TRBV4-2 | CASSQAGGNYEQYF | TGTGCCAGCAGCCAAGCGGGAGGCAACTACGAGCAGTACTTC
TRBJ1-4 | 16 | - | - | TRBV19 | CASSRLLTLGVEKLFF | TGTGCCAGTAGTCGACTTCTGACGTTGGGTGTAGAAAAACTGTTTTTT
TRBJ2-1 | 18 | - | - | TRBV4-2 | CASSQETTLTISYNEQFF | TGTGCCAGCAGCCAAGAGACGACCCTAACGATCTCCTACAATGAGCAGTTCTTC
TRBJ1-2 | 14 | - | - | TRBV28 | CASSPPGWGHGYTF | TGTGCCAGCAGCCCCCCGGGGTGGGGCCATGGCTACACCTTC
TRBJ1-1 | 13 | - | - | TRBV11-2 | CASSLVGATEAFF | TGTGCCAGCAGCTTAGTTGGGGCCACTGAAGCTTTCTTT
TRBJ2-3 | 14 | TRBD1 | - | TRBV6-5 | CASSPDRATDTQYF | TGTGCCAGCAGTCCGGACAGGGCCACAGATACGCAGTATTTT
TRBJ2-1 | 14 | TRBD2 | - | TRBV29-1 | CSGSERGEVYEQFF | TGCAGCGGCAGTGAGCGGGGGGAGGTGTATGAGCAGTTCTTC
TRBJ2-2 | 15 | - | - | TRBV11-3 | CASSSQGSDTGELFF | TGTGCCAGCAGCTCCCAGGGGTCGGACACCGGGGAGCTGTTTTTT
TRBJ1-1 | 17 | TRBD1 | - | TRBV30 | CAWSPRQGLSLRTEAFF | TGTGCCTGGAGTCCACGACAGGGGTTATCTTTACGCACTGAAGCTTTCTTT
TRBJ2-1 | 15 | TRBD1 | - | TRBV7-9 | CASSLGQDGYNEQFF | TGTGCCAGCAGCTTGGGACAGGACGGTTACAATGAGCAGTTCTTC
TRBJ2-5 | 16 | TRBD1 | - | TRBV7-9 | CASSLGTGSGQETQYF | TGTGCCAGCAGCTTAGGGACAGGGTCCGGGCAAGAGACCCAGTACTTC
TRBJ2-7 | 15 | TRBD2 | once | TRBV28 | CASRPGLAGTYEQYF | TGTGCCAGCAGGCCCGGACTAGCGGGCACCTACGAGCAGTACTTC
TRBJ2-2 | 15 | - | - | TRBV5-4 | CASSSRQGATGELFF | TGTGCCAGCAGCTCCCGTCAAGGGGCCACCGGGGAGCTGTTTTTT
TRBJ2-2 | 12 | - | - | TRBV7-8 | CASIEDTGELFF | TGTGCCAGCATAGAGGACACCGGGGAGCTGTTTTTT
TRBJ1-4 | 15 | - | - | TRBV15 | CATSRDRNGNEKLFF | TGTGCCACCAGCAGAGATCGCAACGGTAATGAAAAACTGTTTTTT
TRBJ1-1 | 14 | - | - | TRBV2 | CASTGIQVNTEAFF | TGTGCCAGCACCGGAATACAGGTGAACACTGAAGCTTTCTTT
TRBJ2-5 | 14 | TRBD2 | - | TRBV2 | CASSVATGGETQYF | TGTGCCAGCAGTGTTGCTACGGGAGGGGAGACCCAGTACTTC
TRBJ1-1 | 16 | - | - | TRBV11-3 | CASSYGADRLNTEAFF | TGTGCCAGCAGCTACGGCGCCGACAGGTTGAACACTGAAGCTTTCTTT
TRBJ1-2 | 15 | TRBD1 | - | TRBV4-1 | CASSQPRQGNYGYTF | TGCGCCAGCAGCCAGCCCAGACAGGGAAACTATGGCTACACCTTC
TRBJ2-5 | 17 | TRBD2 | few | TRBV9 | CASSVGVSGGPLETQYF | TGTGCCAGCAGCGTAGGAGTGTCGGGGGGGCCGTTAGAGACCCAGTACTTC
TRBJ2-1 | 16 | - | - | TRBV25-1 | CASSEWTGVSYNEQFF | TGTGCCAGCAGTGAATGGACGGGGGTCTCCTACAATGAGCAGTTCTTC
TRBJ2-1 | 17 | TRBD1 | - | TRBV7-8 | CASSLSGGTHSYNEQFF | TGTGCCAGCAGCTTATCAGGGGGAACCCACTCCTACAATGAGCAGTTCTTC
TRBJ2-7 | 13 | - | once | TRBV28 | CAIARDSEYEQYF | TGTGCCATCGCGAGGGATTCCGAATACGAGCAGTACTTC
TRBJ2-1 | 13 | TRBD2 | - | TRBV10-3 | CAIGLAAYNEQFF | TGTGCCATCGGACTAGCGGCCTACAATGAGCAGTTCTTC
TRBJ2-7 | 11 | - | - | TRBV7-2 | CASSARYEQYF | TGTGCCAGCAGCGCGAGATACGAGCAGTACTTC
TRBJ2-7 | 14 | TRBD1 | - | TRBV30 | CAWTRQGPLDEQYF | TGTGCCTGGACCAGACAGGGCCCTCTGGACGAGCAGTACTTC
TRBJ2-5 | 14 | - | - | TRBV15 | CATSRSGIEKTQYF | TGTGCCACCAGCAGATCAGGCATTGAGAAGACCCAGTACTTC
TRBJ1-6 | 14 | - | - | TRBV2 | CASSEKWRYSPLHF | TGTGCCAGCAGTGAAAAGTGGCGGTATTCACCCCTCCACTTT
TRBJ2-1 | 19 | - | - | TRBV9 | CASSALGGLTHFSYNEQFF | TGTGCCAGCAGCGCCCTTGGCGGGCTTACTCACTTTTCCTACAATGAGCAGTTCTTC
TRBJ1-3 | 16 | - | - | TRBV10-1 | CASSESGGVAGNTIYF | TGCGCCAGCAGTGAGTCGGGGGGAGTCGCTGGAAACACCATATATTTT
TRBJ1-1 | 13 | - | few | TRBV28 | CASSLTAPTEAFF | TGTGCCAGCAGTTTAACTGCCCCTACTGAAGCTTTCTTT
TRBJ1-5 | 14 | - | - | TRBV5-4 | CASSLVDGTRPQHF | TGTGCCAGCAGCTTGGTCGACGGGACGAGGCCCCAGCATTTT
TRBJ1-5 | 10 | - | - | TRBV20-1 | CSAPYQPQHF | TGCAGTGCTCCTTATCAGCCCCAGCATTTT
TRBJ1-5 | 16 | TRBD1 | - | TRBV27 | CASSPQAQGSNQPQHF | TGTGCCAGCAGTCCGCAAGCACAGGGGTCCAATCAGCCCCAGCATTTT
TRBJ2-3 | 13 | - | - | TRBV6-5 | CASRVPSTDTQYF | TGTGCCAGCAGGGTTCCCTCCACAGATACGCAGTATTTT
TRBJ2-7 | 16 | TRBD2 | - | TRBV27 | CASRPALSGAAYEQYF | TGTGCCAGCAGACCTGCCCTAAGCGGGGCCGCCTACGAGCAGTACTTC
TRBJ2-3 | 13 | - | - | TRBV7-3 | CASSLGGSDTQYF | TGTGCCAGCAGCTTAGGGGGCTCAGATACGCAGTATTTT
TRBJ1-1 | 14 | - | once | TRBV7-6 | CASSQRNRATEAFF | TGTGCCAGCAGCCAACGAAACAGGGCAACTGAAGCTTTCTTT
TRBJ1-1 | 13 | - | - | TRBV6-1 | CASRLSMNTEAFF | TGTGCCAGCAGACTATCCATGAACACTGAAGCTTTCTTT
TRBJ2-5 | 14 | - | - | TRBV5-1 | CASRPGVSGETQYF | TGCGCCAGCAGACCAGGGGTTTCTGGGGAGACCCAGTACTTC
TRBJ1-1 | 14 | - | few | TRBV18 | CASSPPSGGTEAFF | TGTGCCAGCTCACCACCGTCGGGAGGCACTGAAGCTTTCTTT
TRBJ2-3 | 11 | - | - | TRBV20-1 | CSSTRTDTQYF | TGCAGTAGTACTCGCACAGATACGCAGTATTTT
TRBJ2-7 | 14 | TRBD1 | - | TRBV6-1 | CASSRQGSSYEQYF | TGTGCCAGCAGTAGACAGGGCAGCTCCTACGAGCAGTACTTC
TRBJ2-1 | 15 | - | - | TRBV5-1 | CASSLEAEQYNEQFF | TGCGCCAGCAGCTTGGAGGCAGAGCAGTACAATGAGCAGTTCTTC
TRBJ2-3 | 16 | - | - | TRBV7-3 | CASSLGSWSHTDTQYF | TGTGCCAGCAGCTTGGGGTCTTGGTCCCACACAGATACGCAGTATTTT
TRBJ1-1 | 13 | - | once | TRBV18 | CASSTRADTEAFF | TGTGCCAGCTCAACCCGCGCGGACACTGAAGCTTTCTTT
TRBJ1-6 | 16 | - | - | TRBV4-1 | CASSQGASSYNSPLHF | TGCGCCAGCAGCCAAGGCGCGAGCTCCTATAATTCACCCCTCCACTTT
TRBJ2-4 | 14 | - | - | TRBV2 | CASSKGGAKNIQYF | TGTGCCAGCAGTAAGGGGGGGGCCAAAAACATTCAGTACTTC